These T cell receptor beta chains were read from a single sample in a study of cytomegalovirus exposure and HLA in healthy donors. The repertoire was sequenced with immunoSEQ multiplex PCR; TCRdb's copy has only in-frame clones and lacks some. Of about 100,000 clones listed, roughly three quarters are singletons. What was sequenced was PBMCs. The source is a man in his forties in good health and CMV-seropositive. The CDR3 runs from the conserved cysteine through the conserved F or W. D genes are given only for firm matches. The size field is filled for only some rows; it gives once, few, many or a size class.

cdr3_aa: CASSGPRGETQYF
v_call: TRBV7-9
clone_size: .
j_call: TRBJ2-5
d_call: .

cdr3_aa: CATLLGNNEQFF
v_call: TRBV19
clone_size: once
j_call: TRBJ2-1
d_call: .

cdr3_aa: CASSFRSSGYEQYF
v_call: TRBV27
clone_size: .
j_call: TRBJ2-7
d_call: TRBD2

cdr3_aa: CASSPGQGSSYEQYF
v_call: TRBV18
clone_size: few
j_call: TRBJ2-7
d_call: TRBD1

cdr3_aa: CASSGSTGTEQFF
v_call: TRBV9
clone_size: few
j_call: TRBJ2-1
d_call: .

cdr3_aa: CASSPTALSAYTF
v_call: TRBV27
clone_size: .
j_call: TRBJ1-2
d_call: .

cdr3_aa: CASSRGGGAYEQYF
v_call: TRBV18
clone_size: few
j_call: .
d_call: TRBD2

cdr3_aa: CASSFGGTGFTDTQYF
v_call: TRBV5-4
clone_size: .
j_call: TRBJ2-3
d_call: .

cdr3_aa: CASSQGGFYRETQYF
v_call: TRBV5-1
clone_size: .
j_call: TRBJ2-5
d_call: .

cdr3_aa: CSALVTGGPDEQFF
v_call: TRBV29-1
clone_size: .
j_call: TRBJ2-1
d_call: TRBD1

cdr3_aa: CASRPITGGAGQPQHF
v_call: TRBV27
clone_size: few
j_call: TRBJ1-5
d_call: TRBD1

cdr3_aa: CASSDQRESKFF
v_call: TRBV2
clone_size: .
j_call: TRBJ2-1
d_call: TRBD2

cdr3_aa: CAWGGGGAGQETQYF
v_call: TRBV30
clone_size: .
j_call: TRBJ2-5
d_call: .

cdr3_aa: CASSFDADLAYEQYF
v_call: TRBV5-4
clone_size: once
j_call: TRBJ2-7
d_call: .

cdr3_aa: CASWVGGSTPEQYF
v_call: TRBV2
clone_size: .
j_call: TRBJ2-7
d_call: TRBD2

cdr3_aa: CASSLGEGAVPGELFF
v_call: TRBV7-6
clone_size: .
j_call: TRBJ2-2
d_call: TRBD1

cdr3_aa: CAIAGTGGTNYGYTF
v_call: TRBV10-3
clone_size: .
j_call: TRBJ1-2
d_call: TRBD1

cdr3_aa: CAISDTQDFLGPQHF
v_call: TRBV10-3
clone_size: .
j_call: TRBJ1-5
d_call: .

cdr3_aa: CASSGAETQYF
v_call: TRBV18
clone_size: few
j_call: TRBJ2-5
d_call: .

cdr3_aa: CASSEISPRAEQYF
v_call: TRBV6-1
clone_size: .
j_call: TRBJ2-7
d_call: .

cdr3_aa: CASSQDYGQFYEQYF
v_call: TRBV4-3
clone_size: few
j_call: TRBJ2-7
d_call: .

cdr3_aa: CASSRTSGRDGDTQYF
v_call: TRBV7-8
clone_size: .
j_call: TRBJ2-3
d_call: TRBD2

cdr3_aa: CASASGLSYNEQFF
v_call: TRBV7-9
clone_size: .
j_call: TRBJ2-1
d_call: .

cdr3_aa: CASSVVTAKDTQYF
v_call: TRBV9
clone_size: once
j_call: TRBJ2-3
d_call: .

cdr3_aa: CASSMGGRSATNEKLFF
v_call: TRBV19
clone_size: .
j_call: TRBJ1-4
d_call: .

cdr3_aa: CASSLGGVRSTDTQYF
v_call: TRBV5-4
clone_size: .
j_call: TRBJ2-3
d_call: .

cdr3_aa: CSVRQGGGTEAFF
v_call: TRBV29-1
clone_size: few
j_call: TRBJ1-1
d_call: TRBD1

cdr3_aa: CASSRNSGGGLEQYF
v_call: TRBV4-3
clone_size: few
j_call: TRBJ2-7
d_call: .

cdr3_aa: CASSHRDSPNQPQHF
v_call: TRBV7-9
clone_size: .
j_call: TRBJ1-5
d_call: TRBD1

cdr3_aa: CASSAGDIRGYTF
v_call: TRBV28
clone_size: .
j_call: TRBJ1-2
d_call: .

cdr3_aa: CASSPGQLKQETQYF
v_call: TRBV4-1
clone_size: .
j_call: TRBJ2-5
d_call: .

cdr3_aa: CASSVDSNTEAFF
v_call: TRBV9
clone_size: .
j_call: TRBJ1-1
d_call: .

cdr3_aa: CAWTKTVGIYNEQFF
v_call: TRBV30
clone_size: .
j_call: TRBJ2-1
d_call: .

cdr3_aa: CASSRKPGQGETQYF
v_call: TRBV6-5
clone_size: few
j_call: TRBJ2-5
d_call: TRBD1

cdr3_aa: CATSRGTSGPSYNEQFF
v_call: TRBV15
clone_size: .
j_call: TRBJ2-1
d_call: TRBD2

cdr3_aa: CAITQGTTNTGELFF
v_call: TRBV10-3
clone_size: .
j_call: TRBJ2-2
d_call: .

cdr3_aa: CASSLGMGGNTEAFF
v_call: TRBV5-1
clone_size: .
j_call: TRBJ1-1
d_call: .

cdr3_aa: CASSIEEGFSYNEQFF
v_call: TRBV19
clone_size: .
j_call: TRBJ2-1
d_call: .

cdr3_aa: CASSSRRTDTQYF
v_call: TRBV28
clone_size: .
j_call: TRBJ2-3
d_call: .

cdr3_aa: CASSEVAGQGNEKLFF
v_call: TRBV2
clone_size: few
j_call: TRBJ1-4
d_call: .

cdr3_aa: CASSQAGTGGTGELFF
v_call: TRBV4-1
clone_size: .
j_call: TRBJ2-2
d_call: TRBD1

cdr3_aa: CASSPTSGRTKNIQYF
v_call: TRBV18
clone_size: few
j_call: TRBJ2-4
d_call: TRBD2

cdr3_aa: CASSLTGGNNEQFF
v_call: TRBV7-6
clone_size: .
j_call: TRBJ2-1
d_call: TRBD1

cdr3_aa: CAISESGRANTEAFF
v_call: TRBV10-3
clone_size: few
j_call: TRBJ1-1
d_call: .

cdr3_aa: CASSVHDSYNEQFF
v_call: TRBV5-4
clone_size: .
j_call: TRBJ2-1
d_call: .

cdr3_aa: CASSGGSLPGLGFRGEQFF
v_call: TRBV6-1
clone_size: .
j_call: TRBJ2-1
d_call: TRBD2

cdr3_aa: CASRLGSEQYF
v_call: TRBV27
clone_size: .
j_call: TRBJ2-7
d_call: .

cdr3_aa: CASSFGGLNTGELFF
v_call: TRBV7-3
clone_size: few
j_call: TRBJ2-2
d_call: .